This section outlines one T cell receptor (beta chain) sequence together with its context. Treatment defined: 15 to 20 received Ad26.COV2.S at low or high dose, single or two shots; 5 received placebo; per-sample allocation not given. Collection of samples fell on day 63 after the first vaccine or placebo injection. The data belong to a study of Ad26.COV2.S vaccination and SARS-CoV-2 variants. Study as a whole: Administration of Ad26.COV2.S was intramuscular, either once or twice 56 days apart.

CDR1 and CDR2 (germline): MDHEN, SYDVKM. J lost 0 bases, V lost 7 bases, and 6 bases had no gene match. This CDR3 contains 16 residues. The data were produced by immunoSEQ multiplex PCR, yet TCRdb's version contains in-frame clones alone and is incomplete. The repertoire consists of roughly 300,000 clones, with roughly 90% occurring once and the leading ten covering 9.5% to 12%. This TCR came from a person aged 18-60 years who received the Ad26.COV2.S COVID-19 vaccine or a placebo. Material: peripheral blood, obtained in a trial of Ad26.COV2.S vaccine versus placebo. This rearrangement joins TRBV28 to TRBJ2-1, with 10 bases identical to TRBD2. The CDR3 here is CASTGLAASSYNEQFF. CDR3 nucleotide sequence: TGTGCCAGCACCGGACTAGCGGCGAGCTCCTACAATGAGCAGTTCTTC.